The clone carrying this T cell receptor (beta chain) occurred a few times. What it recognizes is unknown. The sample originates from a study of shared clonotypes between healthy human individuals. Study-wide results and limits: Non-shared clonotypes displayed generation probabilities falling below those of clonotypes present in all four donors. Estimated richness was generally greater in naive than memory subsets.

The V and J ends lost 10 bases and 0 bases respectively, with 13 bases between them. The CDR3 is made up of 14 amino acids. Germline V lookup: CDR1 MNHNS, CDR2 SASEGT. For every subset, genomic DNA was evenly distributed across several immunoSEQ plates. The method was immunoSEQ multiplex PCR; TCRdb's version includes in-frame clones alone and lacks a portion of them. This sample has about 330,000 clones; 74% occur once, and the top ten carry 10%. This receptor was identified in a man aged 25-45 years in good health. Input material: memory CD4+ T cells sorted from blood. Subset indicated: CD45RA-negative fraction. The chain carries TRBV6-1 and TRBJ1-3; D perhaps matches TRBD1 (6 bases). The CDR3 region has the DNA TGTGCCATCGACAGGAGCGGCTCTGGAAACACCATATATTTT. Translated: CAIDRSGSGNTIYF.